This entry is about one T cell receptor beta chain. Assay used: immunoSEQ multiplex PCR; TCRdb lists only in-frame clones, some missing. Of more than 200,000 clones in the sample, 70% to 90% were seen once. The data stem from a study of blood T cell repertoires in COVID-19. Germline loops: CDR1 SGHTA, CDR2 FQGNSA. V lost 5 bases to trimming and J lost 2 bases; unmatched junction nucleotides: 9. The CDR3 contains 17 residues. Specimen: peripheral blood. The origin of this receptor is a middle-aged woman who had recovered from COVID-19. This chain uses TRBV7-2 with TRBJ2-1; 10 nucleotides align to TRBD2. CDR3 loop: CASSATPGTSAYNEQFF. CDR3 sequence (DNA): TGTGCCAGCAGCGCAACGCCCGGGACTAGCGCCTACAATGAGCAGTTCTTC.